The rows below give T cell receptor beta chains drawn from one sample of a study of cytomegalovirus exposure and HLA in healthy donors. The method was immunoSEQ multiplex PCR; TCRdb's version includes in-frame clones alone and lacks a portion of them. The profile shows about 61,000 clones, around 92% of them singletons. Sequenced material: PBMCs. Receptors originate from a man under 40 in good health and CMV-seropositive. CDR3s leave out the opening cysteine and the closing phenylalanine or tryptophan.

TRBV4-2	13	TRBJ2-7	ASSQELAGGYEQY
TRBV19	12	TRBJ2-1	ASRRAGVPIEQF
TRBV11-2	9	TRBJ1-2	ASSVGQGTN
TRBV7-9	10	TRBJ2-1	ASLIPPAEQF
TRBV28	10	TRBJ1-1	AIKTGGTEAF
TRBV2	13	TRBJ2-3	ASSEGTSVTDTQY
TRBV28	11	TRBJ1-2	ASSLEQVHGYT
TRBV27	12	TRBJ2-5	ASSAGTGGETQY
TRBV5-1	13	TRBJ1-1	ASSLGDLRNTEAF
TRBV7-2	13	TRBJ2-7	ASSSRTASSYEQY
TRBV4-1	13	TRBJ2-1	ASSQVARSVDEQF